The clone carrying this T cell receptor beta chain has only a few counts. RNA transcripts were the source from which TCR beta CDR3 regions were amplified. The authors performed first-round RT-PCR with HTBI primers and then a second-round multiplex PCR. MiXCR was run by TCRdb on the multiplex PCR reads, yielding one entry per CDR3 protein. Of more than 1,000,000 distinct CDR3 sequences listed, roughly two fifths are singletons. The sample belongs to a study of Graves' ophthalmopathy and Graves' hyperthyroidism. Patients with other autoimmune diseases, uncontrolled infections, pregnancy or lactation were excluded. The CDR3 contains 15 residues. Trimming took 10 bases from V and 3 from J, leaving 19 bases between them. Per the germline V gene, CDR1 is ENHRY and CDR2 is SYGVKD.

V is TRBV10-3 and J is TRBJ1-5; D perhaps matches TRBD1 (5 bases). The source is an adult man with Graves' hyperthyroidism. The specimen sequenced was peripheral blood or thyroid tissue (not recorded which). This chain's CDR3 is CATLPHTGDNQPQHF. CDR3 DNA sequence: TGTGCCACCCTCCCGCATACGGGGGACAATCAGCCCCAGCATTTT.